A selection of T cell receptor beta chains follows, all from one sample in a study of siplizumab effects on memory and regulatory T cells. TCRdb's copy holds only in-frame clones and misses some; the assay was immunoSEQ multiplex PCR. The table has roughly 100,000 clones, 85% to 95% seen once. The sequencing sample was made of non-Treg CD4+ T cells sorted from blood. The receptor source for this set is a human donor in good health. Both conserved end residues are part of each CDR3. The order of the fields is J gene, D gene, clone size, V gene, CDR3 protein, CDR3 DNA. D genes are given only for firm matches. Part of the rows lack a size; the others show once, few, many or a class for expanded clones.

>TRBJ2-7|TRBD2|.|TRBV5-5
CASSLGLAESYEQYF
TGTGCCAGCAGCTTGGGACTAGCGGAGTCCTACGAGCAGTACTTC
>TRBJ2-1|.|.|TRBV25-1
CASSEDVGGFYNEQFF
TGTGCCAGCAGTGAAGACGTGGGGGGCTTCTACAATGAGCAGTTCTTC
>TRBJ2-2|.|.|TRBV7-6
CASRSARWGDTGELFF
TGTGCCAGCAGGTCTGCGAGGTGGGGGGACACCGGGGAGCTGTTTTTT
>TRBJ2-7|.|.|TRBV5-6
CASSLNRVGYEQYF
TGTGCCAGCAGCTTGAACAGGGTGGGGTACGAGCAGTACTTC
>TRBJ2-2|.|.|TRBV29-1
CSVGGTNTGELFF
TGCAGCGTTGGGGGGACAAACACCGGGGAGCTGTTTTTT
>TRBJ2-7|TRBD2|.|TRBV27
CASSFSGTSLVEQYF
TGTGCCAGCAGTTTTTCCGGGACTAGCCTGGTGGAGCAGTACTTC
>TRBJ1-2|TRBD1|.|TRBV7-8
CASSTRQGFDYGYTF
TGTGCCAGCAGCACTCGACAGGGATTCGACTATGGCTACACCTTC
>TRBJ1-2|.|.|TRBV7-2
CASSFSGDYGYTF
TGTGCCAGCAGCTTTTCGGGAGACTATGGCTACACCTTC
>TRBJ1-1|TRBD1|.|TRBV6-6
CASSYRLGRGDTEAFF
TGTGCCAGCAGTTACCGGCTGGGCAGGGGGGACACTGAAGCTTTCTTT
>TRBJ2-7|TRBD2|.|TRBV6-5
CASSYGAGENYEQYF
TGTGCCAGCAGTTACGGAGCGGGAGAGAATTACGAGCAGTACTTC
>TRBJ1-5|.|.|TRBV30
CAWSPREIWNQPQHF
TGTGCCTGGAGCCCCAGAGAAATATGGAATCAGCCCCAGCATTTT
>TRBJ1-2|TRBD1|.|TRBV14
CASSAWTGSSGYTF
TGTGCCAGCAGCGCCTGGACAGGGTCGTCGGGCTACACCTTC
>TRBJ2-7|.|.|TRBV5-1
CASSQGGGGAGQYF
TGCGCCAGCAGCCAAGGAGGGGGGGGCGCTGGGCAGTACTTC
>TRBJ2-7|TRBD2|.|TRBV7-9
CASSLVSGAMDEQYF
TGTGCCAGCAGCTTAGTAAGCGGGGCCATGGACGAGCAGTACTTC
>TRBJ2-3|TRBD1|.|TRBV2
CASVWDRHAVNAFSPTDTQYF
TGTGCCAGCGTCTGGGACAGGCACGCGGTAAACGCTTTCTCCCCCACAGATACGCAGTATTTT
>TRBJ1-1|TRBD1|once|TRBV15
CATSRDRVTEAFF
TGTGCCACCAGCAGGGACAGGGTCACTGAAGCTTTCTTT
>TRBJ1-5|.|.|TRBV5-1
CASSLGGAPYGNQPQHF
TGCGCCAGCAGCTTGGGAGGGGCCCCTTATGGCAATCAGCCCCAGCATTTT
>TRBJ1-2|TRBD1|.|TRBV6-1
CASSEADRARGYTF
TGTGCCAGCAGTGAAGCGGACAGGGCCAGGGGCTACACCTTC
>TRBJ1-4|TRBD1|once|TRBV7-2
CASSLVRGFDEKLFF
TGTGCCAGCAGCTTAGTCAGGGGGTTTGATGAAAAACTGTTTTTT
>TRBJ2-3|.|.|TRBV7-2
CASRWAGVSDTQYF
TGTGCCAGCAGGTGGGCAGGGGTGTCAGATACGCAGTATTTT
>TRBJ2-5|.|.|TRBV19
CASSRAGKGETQYF
TGTGCCAGTAGTAGAGCAGGGAAGGGGGAGACCCAGTACTTC
>TRBJ2-5|TRBD1|.|TRBV4-1
CASSQTVGNRGLETQYF
TGCGCCAGCAGCCAGACCGTCGGGAACAGGGGGCTGGAGACCCAGTACTTC
>TRBJ2-1|.|once|TRBV9
CASSARGSYNEQFF
TGTGCCAGCAGCGCTCGGGGTTCCTACAATGAGCAGTTCTTC
>TRBJ2-2|.|.|TRBV11-1
CASSSHSSLGELFF
TGTGCCAGCAGCTCCCACTCATCATTGGGGGAGCTGTTTTTT